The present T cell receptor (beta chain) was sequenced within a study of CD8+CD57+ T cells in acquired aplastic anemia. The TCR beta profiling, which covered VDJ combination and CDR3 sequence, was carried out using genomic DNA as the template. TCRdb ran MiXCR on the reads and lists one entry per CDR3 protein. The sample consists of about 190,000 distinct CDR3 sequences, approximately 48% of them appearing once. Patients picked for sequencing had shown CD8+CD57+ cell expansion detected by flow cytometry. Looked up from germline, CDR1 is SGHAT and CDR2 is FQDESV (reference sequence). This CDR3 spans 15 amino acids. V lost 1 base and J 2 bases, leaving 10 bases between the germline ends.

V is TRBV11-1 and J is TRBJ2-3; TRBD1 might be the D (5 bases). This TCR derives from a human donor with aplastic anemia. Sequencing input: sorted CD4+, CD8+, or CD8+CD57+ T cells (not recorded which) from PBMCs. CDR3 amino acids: CASSLEDSNTDTQYF. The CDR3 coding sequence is TGTGCCAGCAGCTTAGAAGACAGCAACACAGATACGCAGTATTTT. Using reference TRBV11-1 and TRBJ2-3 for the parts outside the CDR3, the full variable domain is EAEVAQSPRYKITEKSQAVAFWCDPISGHATLYWYRQILGQGPELLVQFQDESVVDDSQLPKDRFSAERLKGVDSTLKIQPAELGDSAMYLCASSLEDSNTDTQYFGPGTRLTVL.